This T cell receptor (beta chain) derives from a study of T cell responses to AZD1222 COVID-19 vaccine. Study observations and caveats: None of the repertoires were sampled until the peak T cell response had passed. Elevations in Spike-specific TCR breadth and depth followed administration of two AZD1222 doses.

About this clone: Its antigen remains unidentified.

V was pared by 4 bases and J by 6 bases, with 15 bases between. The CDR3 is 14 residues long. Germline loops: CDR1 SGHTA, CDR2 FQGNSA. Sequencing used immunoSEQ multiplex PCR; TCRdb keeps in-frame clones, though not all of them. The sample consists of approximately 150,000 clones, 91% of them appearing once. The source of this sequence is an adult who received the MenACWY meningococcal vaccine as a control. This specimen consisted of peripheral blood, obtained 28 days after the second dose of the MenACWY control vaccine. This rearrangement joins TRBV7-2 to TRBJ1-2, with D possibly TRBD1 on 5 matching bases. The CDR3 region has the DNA TGTGCCAGCAGCTCTCCGCAGGGTGTCGATGGCTACACCTTC. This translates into CASSSPQGVDGYTF.